This TCR beta chain is drawn from a study of blood T cell repertoires in COVID-19. Looking at the study overall: Whether acute or convalescent, the COVID-19 samples came from the United States, Italy and Spain. PBMCs, B-cell-depleted T cells, or T cells provided the cDNA or gDNA that made up the material.

The study assigned cohorts using participant-reported clinical history. Recovery among Cohort 3 donors was established by two negative PCRs, clearance, or symptom resolution. Germline V CDR1 and CDR2: MNHEY, SVGAGI. J lost 4 bases, V lost 2 bases, and 2 bases had no gene match. The length of the CDR3 is 15 residues. The table came from immunoSEQ multiplex PCR; TCRdb's copy has only in-frame clones and leaves some out. The sample includes about 300,000 clones, 85% of them seen just once. This clone was counted a single time. Sequencing input: PBMCs or T cells enriched from blood (not recorded which). The chain combines TRBV6-5 with TRBJ2-7; the match to TRBD2 covers 13 bases. This TCR came from a woman in her forties or fifties who had recovered from COVID-19. The CDR3 spells CASSYPGLAGYEQYF. The CDR3 bases are TGTGCCAGCAGTTACCCGGGACTAGCGGGATACGAGCAGTACTTC.